This T cell receptor (beta chain) was identified in a study of lymphopenia after photon versus proton radiotherapy. V shed 2 bases and J 4 bases; nucleotides not matched to a gene: 4. Germline V gene data show CDR1 as SEHNR and CDR2 as FQNEAQ (reference sequence). The length of the CDR3 is 15 residues. Sequenced by immunoSEQ multiplex PCR; TCRdb stores in-frame clones only, minus some. This table has fewer than 30,000 clones, roughly 90% appearing once. The source is a man aged 45-60 years with gastric cancer. The chain recombines TRBV7-9 with TRBJ2-4; the match to TRBD1 covers 8 bases. The sequences come from peripheral blood, collected from a patient treated with photon-based radiotherapy. CDR3 sequence reads: CASSLLQGAKNIQYF. The CDR3 coding sequence is TGTGCCAGCAGCTTACTCCAGGGGGCTAAAAACATTCAGTACTTC. Together with reference TRBV7-9 and TRBJ2-4, the CDR3 gives the full variable domain: DTGVSQNPRHKITKRGQNVTFRCDPISEHNRLYWYRQTLGQGPEFLTYFQNEAQLEKSRLLSDRFSAERPKGSFSTLEIQRTEQGDSAMYLCASSLLQGAKNIQYFGAGTRLSVL.